The TCR beta chain under discussion was sequenced for a study of Graves' ophthalmopathy and Graves' hyperthyroidism. Study details: Peripheral blood was gathered at first diagnosis, ahead of any treatment whatsoever. Overall study results and limits: Stable hyperthyroidism and ophthalmopathy were told apart by a 13-signature model, which achieved around 88% sensitivity and more than 75% specificity.

CDR3 length: 16 amino acids. Germline V gene data show CDR1 as SGHRS and CDR2 as YFSETQ. Stable hyperthyroidism meant no ophthalmopathy within 18 months of follow-up. The starting material, about 9.5 ml of fresh peripheral blood, provided the PBMCs. Turning to this clonotype: The antigen is not known. Just one base apart from a much larger clone, this may be a read error.

The authors amplified TCR beta CDR3 regions, and they did so from RNA transcripts for repertoire sequencing. First-round RT-PCR employed HTBI primers, with a second-round multiplex PCR after it. TCRdb fed the multiplex PCR reads into MiXCR, producing one record per CDR3 protein. The profile shows about 620,000 distinct CDR3 sequences, about 20% of them singletons. The specimen was peripheral blood. This chain connects TRBV5-1 to TRBJ1-1; a weak D match, TRBD1 (6 bases). The source is a woman aged 18-29 years with stable Graves' hyperthyroidism. Some clones in this sample may be carry-over from other donors' samples. The CDR3: CPSSLLGGTQNTEAFF. CDR3 coding DNA: TGCCCCAGCAGCTTGCTTGGCGGGACACAGAACACTGAAGCTTTCTTT.